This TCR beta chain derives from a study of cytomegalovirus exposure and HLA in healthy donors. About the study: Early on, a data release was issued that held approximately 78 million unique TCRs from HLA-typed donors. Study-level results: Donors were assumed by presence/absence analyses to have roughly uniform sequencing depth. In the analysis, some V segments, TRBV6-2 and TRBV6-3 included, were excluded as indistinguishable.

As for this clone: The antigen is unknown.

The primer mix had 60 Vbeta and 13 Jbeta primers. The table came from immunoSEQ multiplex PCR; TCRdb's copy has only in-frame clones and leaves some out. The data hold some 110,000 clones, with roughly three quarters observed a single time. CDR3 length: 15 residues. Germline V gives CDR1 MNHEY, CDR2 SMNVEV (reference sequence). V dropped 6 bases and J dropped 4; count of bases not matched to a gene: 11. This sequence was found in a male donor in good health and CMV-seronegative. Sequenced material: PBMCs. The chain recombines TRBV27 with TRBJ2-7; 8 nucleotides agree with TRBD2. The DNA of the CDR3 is TGTGCCAGCAGCCCCCGGGGGGGCGCAGGATACGAGCAGTACTTC. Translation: CASSPRGGAGYEQYF.